This TCR beta chain emerged from a study of blood T cell repertoires in COVID-19. Assay: immunoSEQ multiplex PCR; the TCRdb copy retains only in-frame clones and omits some. The table records roughly 250,000 clones, approximately 84% of them present only once. CDR1 and CDR2 from the germline V gene are GTSNPN and SVGIG (reference sequence). This CDR3 has 14 residues. The V end was cut by 2 bases, the J end by 2 bases, with 12 bases between. The gene calls are TRBV30 and TRBJ2-5, with D maybe TRBD1 (6 bases). This TCR came from a middle-aged woman with acute COVID-19. Sequencing was carried out using PBMCs or T cells enriched from blood (not recorded which). The CDR3 loop is CAWSSGANQETQYF. CDR3 in DNA: TGTGCCTGGAGTTCAGGGGCCAATCAAGAGACCCAGTACTTC.